The following is a TCR beta chain sequence with its context. Being one base from a much bigger clone, this may be a read error. Extraction of RNA together with DNA used roughly 18-32 mg of unsorted bulk tissue. Cases comprised patients with primary liver carcinoma who received surgical resection. These patients lived with chronic HBV infection and had never been treated. Viable tumor cell content exceeded 80% in every tumor sample. The data originate from a study of tumor-infiltrating lymphocytes in primary liver carcinoma. Across the whole study: Roughly 3.65 to 8 million productive TCRbeta reads were obtained per sample, with similar numbers across tissue types.

Germline V gene lookup returns CDR1 SGHNT and CDR2 YYREEE (reference sequence). This CDR3 contains 16 residues. Starting material of around 490 ng total RNA yielded TCR beta cDNA via a constant-region primer. Libraries for TCR beta were built through three nested multiplex PCR rounds, which together made up a slightly modified ARM-PCR procedure. Both of the initial two PCR rounds ran for roughly 10 cycles and employed TRBV1-TRBV30 forward primers alongside a C-beta reverse primer. TCRdb reanalysed the multiplex PCR reads using MiXCR and keeps one entry per CDR3 protein. The top ten clones hold roughly 29% of a sample with 45,000 to 55,000 distinct CDR3 sequences, about two thirds of them seen once.

The J gene is TRBJ2-5, the V gene TRBV5-4, with 8 bases fitting TRBD2. The TCR sequence derives from a man aged 35 to 55 with primary liver carcinoma and hepatitis B virus infection. Source material: liver tumor tissue from sampling region 5. Subset described: tumor region T5, tumor centre. The CDR3 here is CTSSSAAYAGGETQYF. As DNA, the CDR3 is TGTACCAGCAGCTCGGCGGCTTACGCGGGGGGAGAGACCCAGTACTTC.